This T cell receptor (beta chain) was sequenced for a study of molecular identifiers for immune sequencing clone quantification. TCRdb ran MiXCR on the PCR reads and lists one entry per CDR3 protein. The sample has about 640,000 distinct CDR3 sequences, 20% seen once. This clonotype was picked up many times. The CDR3 spans 15 residues. V dropped 2 bases and J dropped 1 base, with 9 bases sitting between them. Germline CDR1 and CDR2: MGHRA and YSYEKL. The receptor comes from a human donor in good health. Some libraries in this study had Jurkat cell RNA spiked in. The sequencing input was naive CD8+ T cells from blood, with Jurkat cell RNA spiked in. The subset: FACS-sorted CD8+CD4-CCR7+CD45RA+ naive T cells. The gene calls are TRBV4-1 and TRBJ2-1; tentative D call: TRBD1 (6 bases). For the CDR3, the DNA is TGCGCCAGCAGCCAACAGGGGATATCCTACAATGAGCAGTTCTTC. Protein product: CASSQQGISYNEQFF.